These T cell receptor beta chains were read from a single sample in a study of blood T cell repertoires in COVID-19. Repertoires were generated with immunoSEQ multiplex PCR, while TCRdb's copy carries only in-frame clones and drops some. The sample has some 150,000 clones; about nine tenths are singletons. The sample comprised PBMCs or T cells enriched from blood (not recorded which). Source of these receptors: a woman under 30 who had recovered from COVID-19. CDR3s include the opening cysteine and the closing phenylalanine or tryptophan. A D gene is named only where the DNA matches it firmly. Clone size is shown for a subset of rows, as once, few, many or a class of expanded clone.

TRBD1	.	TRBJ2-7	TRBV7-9	TGTGCCAGCAGGGGACAGGGGGAAGGGTACGAGCAGTACTTC	CASRGQGEGYEQYF
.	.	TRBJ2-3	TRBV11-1	TGTGCCAGCAGCTTATCTCGTGGCCATACGCAGTATTTT	CASSLSRGHTQYF
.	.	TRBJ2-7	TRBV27	TGTGCCAGCAGTCTCCAGGGGAGCTACGAGCAGTACTTC	CASSLQGSYEQYF
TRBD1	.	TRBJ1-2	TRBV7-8	TGTGCCAGCAGCCTTGGACAGGGGGCCTATGGCTACACCTTC	CASSLGQGAYGYTF
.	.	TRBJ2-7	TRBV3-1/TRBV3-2	TGTGCCAGCAGCCAAGGTCCTTTCTCCTACGAGCAGTACTTC	CASSQGPFSYEQYF
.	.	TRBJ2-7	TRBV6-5	TGTGCCAGCAGTTACGCCCCTAGGTACGAGCAGTACTTC	CASSYAPRYEQYF
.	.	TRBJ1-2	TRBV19	TGTGCCAGTAGTATAAGAGGGTCCAACTATGGCTACACCTTC	CASSIRGSNYGYTF
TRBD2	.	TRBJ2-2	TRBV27	TGTGCCAGCAGTTTATCCCCAGCGGGAAGTTTTAGAGGCGCCGGGGAGCTGTTTTTT	CASSLSPAGSFRGAGELFF
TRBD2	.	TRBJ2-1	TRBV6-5	TGTGCCAGCAGGGGGACTAGTTTCAATGAGCAGTTCTTC	CASRGTSFNEQFF
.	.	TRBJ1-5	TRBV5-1	TGCGCCAGCAGCTTGGGACTTAGTCAGCCCCAGCATTTT	CASSLGLSQPQHF
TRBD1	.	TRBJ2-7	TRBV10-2	TGCGCCAGCAGCGGGACAGCTAGCTACGAGCAGTACTTC	CASSGTASYEQYF
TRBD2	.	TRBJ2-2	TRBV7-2	TGTGCCAGCAGCTTTGGTCAGCGGGAGGTCGAGTACACCGGGGAGCTGTTTTTT	CASSFGQREVEYTGELFF
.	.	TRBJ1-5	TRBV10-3	TGTGCCATCAGTGGTATGCGGGATCAGCCCCAGCATTTT	CAISGMRDQPQHF
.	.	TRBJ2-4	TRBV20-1	TGCAGTGCTAGTGCTTGGGACTTAGCCAAAAACATTCAGTACTTC	CSASAWDLAKNIQYF
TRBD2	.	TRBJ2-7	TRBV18	TGTGCCAGCTCACCCAGGACTAGCGGGACCTCCTACGAGCAGTACTTC	CASSPRTSGTSYEQYF
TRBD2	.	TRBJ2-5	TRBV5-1	TGCGCCAGCAGCTTGCCGGGACTAGCGGGACTAGAGACCCAGTACTTC	CASSLPGLAGLETQYF
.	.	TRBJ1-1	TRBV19	TGTGCCAGTAGTATAGAAGCCAACACTGAAGCTTTCTTT	CASSIEANTEAFF
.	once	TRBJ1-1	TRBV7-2	TGTGCCAGCAGCTTAGCGGTTAGGTACAGGGCGGGCACTGAAGCTTTCTTT	CASSLAVRYRAGTEAFF
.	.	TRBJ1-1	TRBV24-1	TGTGCCACCAGTGATTCCGGGAATTCAGAGAACACTGAAGCTTTCTTT	CATSDSGNSENTEAFF
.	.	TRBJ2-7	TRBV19	TGTGCCAGTAGTGAAGGGGGAAGGGTCTACGAGCAGTACTTC	CASSEGGRVYEQYF
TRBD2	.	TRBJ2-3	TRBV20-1	TGCAGTGCTAGTCGGGGGAGGGCCACAGATACGCAGTATTTT	CSASRGRATDTQYF
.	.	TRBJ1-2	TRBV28	TGTGCCAGCAGTCCCCCCGGGTCCCGTGGGTATGGCTACACCTTC	CASSPPGSRGYGYTF
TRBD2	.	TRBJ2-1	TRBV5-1	TGCGCCAGCAGCTCCGGGACTAGCGTACTCGTAGCGAATGAGCAGTTCTTC	CASSSGTSVLVANEQFF
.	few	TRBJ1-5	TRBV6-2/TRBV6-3	TGTGCCAGCAGTTACTCGGCGGGCAGGCCCCAGCATTTT	CASSYSAGRPQHF
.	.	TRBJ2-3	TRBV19	TGTGCCAGTAGTATAACAGGGCGAACACCAGATACGCAGTATTTT	CASSITGRTPDTQYF
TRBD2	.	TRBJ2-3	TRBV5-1	TGCGCCAGCCGAGGGACTAGCGTTCCAGATACGCAGTATTTT	CASRGTSVPDTQYF
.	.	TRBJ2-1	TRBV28	TGTGCCAGCAGTTTGGAGCAGCGTGCCTACAATGAGCAGTTCTTC	CASSLEQRAYNEQFF
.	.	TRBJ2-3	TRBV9	TGTGCCAGCAGCGTAGGCCTAGCGATTACAGATACGCAGTATTTT	CASSVGLAITDTQYF
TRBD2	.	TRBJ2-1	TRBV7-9	TGTGCCAGCAGCCCCTCAGATAGCGGGGTAACCAATGAGCAGTTCTTC	CASSPSDSGVTNEQFF
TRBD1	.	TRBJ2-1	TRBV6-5	TGTGCCAGCAGTAAACGACGGACAGGGTCTGGTGAGCAGTTCTTC	CASSKRRTGSGEQFF
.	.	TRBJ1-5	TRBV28	TGTGCCGGAGCGGGAGGGGATCAGCCCCAGCATTTT	CAGAGGDQPQHF